Listed below are T cell receptor beta chains from one sample, sequenced in a study of blood T cell repertoires in COVID-19. The table came from immunoSEQ multiplex PCR; TCRdb's copy has only in-frame clones and leaves some out. The sample holds tens of thousands of clones; roughly 78% are singletons and the top ten take 1.2%. Sequenced: peripheral blood. These receptors were taken from a woman of 80 years or more with acute or convalescent COVID-19. Each CDR3 is given with its conserved first and last residue. The D gene is left open where the match is weak. Size is omitted from some rows. Given values are once, few, many or a class for expanded clones.

TRBV3-1/TRBV3-2	TRBJ1-1	NA	TRBD1	CASSPQSQGINTEAFF	TGTGCCAGCAGCCCCCAATCACAGGGGATCAACACTGAAGCTTTCTTT
TRBV19	TRBJ1-5	NA	TRBD1	CASSTGQVLQPQHF	TGTGCCAGTAGTACTGGACAGGTTCTTCAGCCCCAGCATTTT
TRBV27	TRBJ1-1	NA	NA	CASSLSRGNTEAFF	TGTGCCAGCAGTTTAAGCAGGGGGAACACTGAAGCTTTCTTT
TRBV10-3	TRBJ1-3	NA	TRBD1	CAISESTGAVGNTIYF	TGTGCCATCAGTGAGTCGACAGGGGCCGTCGGAAACACCATATATTTT
TRBV6-5	TRBJ2-7	once	TRBD2	CASSRTSGGYEQYF	TGTGCCAGCAGTCGGACTAGCGGGGGCTACGAGCAGTACTTC
TRBV10-3	TRBJ2-5	NA	NA	CAISDLGGRTETQYF	TGTGCCATCAGTGACCTGGGGGGTCGGACGGAGACCCAGTACTTC
TRBV6-1	TRBJ1-6	NA	NA	CASSEQAPANNSPLHF	TGTGCCAGCAGTGAACAGGCTCCCGCGAATAATTCACCCCTCCACTTT
TRBV19	TRBJ2-3	once	TRBD2	CATSKGLAGDVATDTQYF	TGTGCCACTAGCAAGGGACTAGCGGGAGACGTAGCCACAGATACGCAGTATTTT
TRBV5-1	TRBJ1-1	NA	NA	CASSLGGVNTEAFF	TGCGCCAGCAGCTTGGGCGGGGTTAACACTGAAGCTTTCTTT
TRBV19	TRBJ1-2	NA	TRBD1	CASSPGQGSYGYTF	TGTGCCAGTAGTCCGGGACAGGGAAGCTATGGCTACACCTTC
TRBV6-1	TRBJ2-5	NA	NA	CASSAGPSGLQETQYF	TGTGCCAGCAGTGCTGGCCCAAGTGGGCTCCAAGAGACCCAGTACTTC
TRBV6-6	TRBJ1-2	NA	TRBD1	CASSYEATGDGCTF	TGTGCCAGCAGTTACGAGGCGACAGGGGATGGCTGCACCTTC
TRBV19	TRBJ1-2	NA	TRBD1	CASSSRTGDGYTF	TGTGCCAGTAGTTCCAGGACAGGGGATGGCTACACCTTC
TRBV12-3/TRBV12-4	TRBJ2-3	NA	NA	CASSRGNTDTQYF	TGTGCCAGCAGTAGGGGGAACACAGATACGCAGTATTTT
TRBV15	TRBJ2-1	NA	TRBD2	CATSRGREGVSYNEQFF	TGTGCCACCAGCAGAGGACGGGAGGGTGTCTCCTACAATGAGCAGTTCTTC
TRBV11-2	TRBJ1-3	NA	TRBD1	CASSLSGTANTIYF	TGTGCCAGCAGCTTATCCGGGACAGCAAACACCATATATTTT
TRBV28	TRBJ1-2	NA	TRBD1	CASSRQGEGYGYTF	TGTGCCAGCAGTCGACAGGGGGAAGGCTATGGCTACACCTTC
TRBV6-4	TRBJ2-7	NA	NA	CASSAPTGQYF	TGTGCCAGCAGTGCCCCAACGGGGCAGTACTTC
TRBV25-1	TRBJ1-3	NA	NA	CASSEFSILGNTIYF	TGTGCCAGCAGTGAATTCTCTATTCTTGGAAACACCATATATTTT
TRBV6-5	TRBJ1-4	NA	TRBD1	CASSYSQGAGKLFF	TGTGCCAGCAGTTACTCGCAGGGGGCGGGAAAACTGTTTTTT
TRBV9	TRBJ1-1	NA	TRBD1	CASSVGGTVNTEAFF	TGTGCCAGCAGCGTAGGCGGGACAGTGAACACTGAAGCTTTCTTT
TRBV4-1	TRBJ1-2	NA	NA	CASTLTESGRANYGYTF	TGCGCCAGCACCCTAACTGAAAGTGGGAGAGCCAACTATGGCTACACCTTC
TRBV5-1	TRBJ2-2	NA	TRBD2	CASSPWEGLAGELFF	TGCGCCAGCAGCCCATGGGAGGGCTTGGCCGGGGAGCTGTTTTTT
TRBV7-9	TRBJ2-1	NA	TRBD2	CASSLSASGRSEQFF	TGTGCCAGCAGCTTATCTGCTAGCGGGAGGAGTGAGCAGTTCTTC
TRBV10-1	TRBJ1-5	few	TRBD1	CASSEGGTGSPQHF	TGCGCCAGCAGTGAGGGAGGGACAGGGTCGCCCCAGCATTTT
TRBV19	TRBJ1-4	NA	TRBD1	CASSTGGQGNEKLFF	TGTGCCAGTTCGACAGGGGGCCAGGGTAATGAAAAACTGTTTTTT
TRBV7-8	TRBJ1-1	NA	NA	CASSPRQSSSGATEAFF	TGTGCCAGCAGCCCCAGACAGTCATCGTCCGGAGCCACTGAAGCTTTCTTT
TRBV4-1	TRBJ2-7	many	TRBD1	CASSQPDRGSDYEQYF	TGCGCCAGCAGCCAGCCGGACAGGGGATCGGACTACGAGCAGTACTTC
TRBV7-8	TRBJ1-3	once	NA	CASSLVGLQGDSGNTIYF	TGTGCCAGCAGCTTAGTTGGGCTACAGGGCGACTCTGGAAACACCATATATTTT
TRBV9	TRBJ2-3	NA	TRBD1	CASSITGTGETTDTQYF	TGTGCCAGCAGCATCACCGGGACAGGGGAGACCACAGATACGCAGTATTTT
TRBV28	TRBJ1-5	NA	NA	CASSLGAFSNQPQHF	TGTGCCAGCAGTTTGGGAGCCTTTAGCAATCAGCCCCAGCATTTT
TRBV2	TRBJ2-6	once	NA	CASGSGQPGANVLTF	TGTGCCAGCGGGAGTGGCCAACCTGGGGCCAACGTCCTGACTTTC
TRBV19	TRBJ1-6	NA	NA	CASRSMGNSPLHF	TGTGCCAGTAGATCCATGGGCAATTCACCCCTCCACTTT
TRBV28	TRBJ2-5	NA	TRBD2	CASSTRTSGKETQYF	TGTGCCAGCAGTACAAGGACTAGCGGGAAAGAGACCCAGTACTTC
TRBV3-1/TRBV3-2	TRBJ1-6	NA	NA	CGFRGHSPLHF	TGTGGCTTCAGGGGACACTCACCCCTCCACTTT
TRBV5-6	TRBJ2-7	NA	TRBD1	CASSSPGQGSYEQYF	TGTGCCAGCAGCTCACCGGGACAGGGTTCCTACGAGCAGTACTTC
TRBV9	TRBJ1-1	NA	TRBD1	CASSVVPDRYGTEAFF	TGTGCCAGCAGCGTAGTCCCGGACAGGTACGGAACTGAAGCTTTCTTT
TRBV5-6	TRBJ2-7	NA	TRBD2	CASSRDARGGEQYF	TGTGCCAGCTCCAGGGACGCCCGGGGGGGGGAGCAGTACTTC
TRBV5-6	TRBJ1-5	NA	TRBD1	CASSSGQGGQPQHF	TGTGCCAGCAGCTCAGGACAGGGAGGACAGCCCCAGCATTTT
TRBV19	TRBJ1-5	NA	TRBD1	CASSKTGSSNQPQHF	TGTGCCAGTAGTAAGACAGGGTCTAGCAATCAGCCCCAGCATTTT